The clone carrying this T cell receptor (beta chain) was found once. The data originate from a study of blood T cell repertoires in COVID-19. The overall study: Spain, Italy and the United States supplied samples that represented acute and convalescent COVID-19. The cDNA or gDNA used as material had been derived from T cells, B-cell-depleted T cells, or PBMCs.

Methods used by the authors: It was from reference gene primer amplification that nucleated cell counts were estimated. Clones were read by immunoSEQ multiplex PCR, and TCRdb kept only the in-frame ones, dropping some. The DNA was the basis for D and trimming; V, J and clone size are from that table. The repertoire holds under 300,000 clones, with roughly 90% as singletons. Germline V gives CDR1 SGHRS, CDR2 YFSETQ. This CDR3 region has 16 residues. V dropped 4 bases and J dropped 3; count of bases not matched to a gene: 10. This chain links TRBV5-1 with TRBJ2-1; TRBD2 agrees at 7 bases. The receptor was derived from a man in his sixties who had recovered from COVID-19. Sample: peripheral blood. CDR3 in amino acids: CASSPPSGRVYNEQFF. CDR3 sequence (DNA): TGCGCCAGCAGCCCCCCATCGGGGAGGGTCTACAATGAGCAGTTCTTC.